These T cell receptor beta chains were read from a single sample in a study of shared clonotypes between healthy human individuals. This table comes from immunoSEQ multiplex PCR, and its TCRdb copy is limited to in-frame clones, with some not included. The table has a few hundred thousand clones, about 97% seen once. The sequenced sample was naive CD4+ T cells sorted from blood. The receptor source for this set is a young woman in good health. CDR3s include the opening cysteine and the closing phenylalanine or tryptophan. The order of the fields is CDR3 protein, CDR3 DNA, V gene, J gene, D gene, clone size. The D gene is left open where the match is weak. A row's size may be missing; if present it is once, few, many or a size class.

CSVDAQKFQETQYF	TGCAGCGTCGACGCACAGAAGTTCCAAGAGACCCAGTACTTC	TRBV29-1	TRBJ2-5	NA	NA
CASSRGTGLNEQYF	TGTGCCAGCTCACGAGGGACAGGGTTGAACGAGCAGTACTTC	TRBV18	TRBJ2-7	TRBD1	NA
CASSIFVIRTGELFF	TGTGCCAGTAGTATCTTTGTTATCCGCACCGGGGAGCTGTTTTTT	TRBV19	TRBJ2-2	NA	NA
CSVPLRGRGLAGDSVTDTQYF	TGCAGCGTTCCTCTCCGGGGCCGGGGACTAGCGGGAGATTCGGTCACAGATACGCAGTATTTT	TRBV29-1	TRBJ2-3	TRBD2	NA
CASSYIPTGNYGYTF	TGCGCCAGCAGCTACATTCCGACAGGGAACTATGGCTACACCTTC	TRBV5-1	TRBJ1-2	TRBD1	NA
CASSTLTGGRGSNQPQHF	TGTGCCAGCAGTACGCTTACAGGGGGCAGGGGTAGCAATCAGCCCCAGCATTTT	TRBV28	TRBJ1-5	TRBD1	NA
CASSSPRQGGEQYF	TGTGCCAGCAGCTCGCCCCGCCAGGGGGGCGAGCAGTACTTC	TRBV11-2	TRBJ2-7	NA	NA
CASSYSGFLGETQYF	TGTGCCAGCAGTTACTCCGGGTTCCTTGGTGAGACCCAGTACTTC	TRBV6-5	TRBJ2-5	NA	once
CASSVGSNQPQHF	TGTGCCAGCAGTGTAGGGAGCAATCAGCCCCAGCATTTT	TRBV6-1	TRBJ1-5	NA	NA
CASSLVRQGQETQYF	TGTGCCAGCAGTTTAGTCAGACAGGGGCAGGAGACCCAGTACTTC	TRBV28	TRBJ2-5	TRBD1	NA
CSVEEGAPNTEAFF	TGCAGCGTTGAGGAGGGTGCTCCGAACACTGAAGCTTTCTTT	TRBV29-1	TRBJ1-1	NA	NA
CASSQTGQGRANVLTF	TGCGCCAGCAGCCAGACAGGACAGGGTCGGGCCAACGTCCTGACTTTC	TRBV4-1	TRBJ2-6	TRBD1	NA
CASSLGSSANYGYTF	TGTGCCAGCAGTTTGGGCAGCTCAGCTAACTATGGCTACACCTTC	TRBV28	TRBJ1-2	NA	NA
CASRRGEWETQYF	TGTGCCAGCCGCAGGGGGGAGTGGGAGACCCAGTACTTC	TRBV5-6	TRBJ2-5	NA	NA
CASRKDRATSPLHF	TGTGCCAGCCGGAAAGACAGGGCGACTTCACCCCTCCACTTT	TRBV6-4	TRBJ1-6	TRBD1	NA
CASSLEGNTIYF	TGTGCCAGCAGCTTAGAGGGAAACACCATATATTTT	TRBV7-9	TRBJ1-3	NA	NA
CASREPGGTQYF	TGTGCCAGCCGGGAGCCAGGGGGTACGCAGTATTTT	TRBV14	TRBJ2-3	NA	NA
CASSHSGPDSYEQYF	TGCGCCAGCAGCCATAGCGGACCCGATTCCTACGAGCAGTACTTC	TRBV4-1	TRBJ2-7	NA	NA
CASSEYQGFQPQHF	TGTGCCAGCAGTGAATATCAGGGGTTTCAGCCCCAGCATTTT	TRBV6-1	TRBJ1-5	NA	NA
CSVENSADTQYF	TGCAGCGTTGAAAATTCCGCAGATACGCAGTATTTT	TRBV29-1	TRBJ2-3	NA	NA
CASSGRGGIGQPQHF	TGTGCCAGCAGTGGCCGGGGGGGGATTGGTCAGCCCCAGCATTTT	TRBV27	TRBJ1-5	NA	NA
CASSLWAPGATGELFF	TGTGCCAGCAGTTTATGGGCACCGGGGGCCACCGGGGAGCTGTTTTTT	TRBV28	TRBJ2-2	NA	NA
CASSPLGGDREQYF	TGTGCCAGCAGCCCCTTGGGCGGAGACCGCGAGCAGTACTTC	TRBV11-2	TRBJ2-7	NA	NA
CASSSSGKGTYEQYF	TGTGCCAGCAGTTCTAGCGGGAAGGGGACCTACGAGCAGTACTTC	TRBV5-4	TRBJ2-7	TRBD2	NA
CASSEMGIDTNTGELFF	TGTGCCAGCAGTGAGATGGGGATTGATACGAACACCGGGGAGCTGTTTTTT	TRBV2	TRBJ2-2	NA	once
CASSLSGTGSGYTF	TGTGCCAGCAGTTTAAGTGGGACAGGGTCTGGCTACACCTTC	TRBV27	TRBJ1-2	TRBD1	NA
CASRAEQGYEKLFF	TGTGCCAGCAGGGCAGAACAGGGGTATGAAAAACTGTTTTTT	TRBV28	TRBJ1-4	TRBD1	once
CASSSLGGDYRHNEQFF	TGTGCCAGCAGCTCCCTGGGGGGGGACTACAGGCACAATGAGCAGTTCTTC	TRBV11-2	TRBJ2-1	TRBD2	NA
CSYRDRNTEAFF	TGCAGCTACCGGGACAGGAACACTGAAGCTTTCTTT	TRBV29-1	TRBJ1-1	TRBD1	NA
CASSPRTPAGELFF	TGTGCCAGCAGCCCCAGGACCCCCGCCGGGGAGCTGTTTTTT	TRBV7-8	TRBJ2-2	NA	NA
CASSTQPSYEQYF	TGTGCCAGTTCGACTCAGCCTTCCTACGAGCAGTACTTC	TRBV28	TRBJ2-7	NA	NA
CAWSVPGGPLETQYF	TGTGCCTGGAGTGTACCGGGAGGGCCTTTAGAGACCCAGTACTTC	TRBV30	TRBJ2-5	TRBD2	NA
CASSHTRDRGGTGELFF	TGCGCCAGCAGCCACACCCGGGACAGGGGTGGCACCGGGGAGCTGTTTTTT	TRBV4-1	TRBJ2-2	TRBD1	NA
CSAREDYEQYF	TGCAGTGCTAGAGAGGACTACGAGCAGTACTTC	TRBV20-1	TRBJ2-7	NA	NA
CASRPDTGNGYTF	TGTGCCAGCAGGCCTGATACAGGGAATGGCTACACCTTC	TRBV28	TRBJ1-2	NA	NA
CASSPGAGSDSPLHF	TGTGCCAGCTCACCCGGGGCTGGATCTGATTCACCCCTCCACTTT	TRBV18	TRBJ1-6	NA	NA
CASSPGQSLYEQYF	TGTGCCAGCTCACCGGGACAGAGCCTATACGAGCAGTACTTC	TRBV18	TRBJ2-7	TRBD1	NA
CASNNMGGSSYNEQFF	TGTGCCAGTAACAATATGGGCGGTAGCTCCTACAATGAGCAGTTCTTC	TRBV19	TRBJ2-1	NA	NA
CASSSRATDTQYF	TGTGCCAGCAGTTCCAGGGCGACAGATACGCAGTATTTT	TRBV27	TRBJ2-3	NA	NA
CASSLGYTEAFF	TGTGCCAGCAGTTTGGGGTACACTGAAGCTTTCTTT	TRBV28	TRBJ1-1	NA	NA
CASSPGQSTDTQYF	TGTGCCAGCAGCCCGGGACAGAGCACAGATACGCAGTATTTT	TRBV11-3	TRBJ2-3	TRBD1	NA
CASSLSGVGLFLAEAFF	TGCGCCAGCAGCTTGTCTGGTGTAGGTCTCTTCCTTGCTGAAGCTTTCTTT	TRBV5-1	TRBJ1-1	NA	NA